The 2 T cell receptor beta chains in this list originate from one sample, sequenced in a study of type 1 regulatory T cells (dated by TCRdb to about 2021). TCRdb lists the instrument as Illumina MiSeq. The public reads were quality trimmed at Q25 with fastp and then assembled into clones with MiXCR by TCRdb, keeping productive beta chains. Merged by CDR3 protein, the rows form single entries marked with the most common genes and DNA. This sample holds approximately 90,000 distinct CDR3 sequences; roughly 28% were observed only once. 2.2% of the sample belongs to the ten largest clones. Sequencing input: CD4+ T cells, either the whole sample or a sorted fraction (not recorded which). Receptors originate from a human donor in good health.

Only a few counts were recorded for this clonotype. The chain couples TRBV10-3 to TRBJ2-1; 10 bases line up with TRBD1. This CDR3 contains 15 residues. The ends lost 3 bases at V and 6 bases at J; junction bases unmatched: 5. Germline-derived CDR1 and CDR2 are ENHRY and SYGVKD. The CDR3 loop reads CAISDPGQGSNEQFF. The DNA for the CDR3 is TGTGCCATCAGTGATCCGGGACAGGGGTCCAATGAGCAGTTCTTC.

The genes are TRBV4-1 and TRBJ1-1; 7 nucleotides agree with TRBD1. The length of the CDR3 is 17 residues. Germline values: CDR1 MGHRA, CDR2 YSYEKL. V gave up 1 base and J gave up 3 bases; unmatched junction bases: 11. Here the CDR3 reads CASSQGKGGAKYTEAFF. CDR3 nucleotides: TGCGCCAGCAGCCAAGGCAAAGGGGGCGCGAAATACACTGAAGCTTTCTTT.